The clone carrying this TCR beta chain turned up a few times. Germline V gene data show CDR1 as SGDLS and CDR2 as YYNGEE. The CDR3 contains 13 residues. Deletions cut 3 bases from V and 4 bases from J, with 10 bases between. Primers used in a second PCR of roughly 6 to 12 cycles were a sample-barcoded 5' primer and a J-beta primer mix. Every single cDNA molecule received a tag from a template-switch adaptor with 12 random nucleotides. TCRdb recomputed calls from the 5' RACE reads with MiXCR, one row per CDR3 protein. This table has 1.5 million to 2 million distinct CDR3 sequences, about 35% appearing once. This sample is part of a study of blood T cells in healthy people across ages.

Sequenced material: blood. The TCR sequence derives from a woman in her twenties or thirties in good health. The V and J genes are TRBV9 and TRBJ1-1; no reliable D call. CDR3 in amino acids: CASSGTGGTEAFF. As DNA, the CDR3 is TGTGCCAGCAGCGGAACGGGAGGCACTGAAGCTTTCTTT.